This TCR beta chain was sequenced during a study of Graves' ophthalmopathy and Graves' hyperthyroidism (dated by TCRdb to the late 2010s). Study-wide context: Peripheral blood was collected before any treatment was given, at the time of initial diagnosis. For independent validation, a separate cohort was made up of around 18 hyperthyroidism patients plus 17 patients who later progressed from hyperthyroidism to ophthalmopathy. Following sampling, methimazole starting at 30 mg daily was administered to hyperthyroidism patients, and high-dose intravenous methylprednisolone was administered to ophthalmopathy patients. The study used TCR beta repertoire signatures to distinguish Graves' ophthalmopathy from Graves' hyperthyroidism and to predict progression to ophthalmopathy. In roughly six hyperthyroidism patients, T-cell repertoires of thyroid tissue and blood were compared. In total, 135 blood samples were TCR-sequenced: some 43 ophthalmopathy, about 75 hyperthyroidism and roughly 17 hyperthyroidism-to-ophthalmopathy patients. The 100 discovery patients were divided at random into training and test sets in a 7:3 ratio. To explore V-J signatures that separate ophthalmopathy from hyperthyroidism, a discovery set of about 100 patients was enrolled, consisting of about 45 with ophthalmopathy and roughly 60 with stable hyperthyroidism. Overall study outcomes, separate from this receptor: Most of the expanded thyroid clonotypes with a frequency above 0.001 were also detected in blood, and it was suggested that the thyroid immune response may be reflected by blood repertoires. No statistical method was used to predetermine the sample size, and group allocation was not hidden from the investigators. In validation, the model predicted ophthalmopathy progression with less than 71% sensitivity and 72% to 80% specificity; some 13 predicted patients were CT-confirmed with GO in a median of approximately 6.5 months. In cross-validation, the 13-signature model distinguished ophthalmopathy from stable hyperthyroidism with 85% to 90% sensitivity and 81.08% specificity, and in the test set the corresponding values were about 80% and 75%.

This clonotype was counted ten times or more. Its antigen is currently not known. Per-base qualities were not stored, and no clone one base away is much larger. For repertoire sequencing, TCR beta CDR3 regions were amplified from RNA transcripts. The first round was an RT-PCR using HTBI primers with the Qiagen OneStep RT-PCR kit, and this first round was followed by a second-round multiplex PCR, then size selection and purification. Sequencing of the libraries was carried out on an Illumina HiSeq2000 in paired-end mode with 100 bp reads. The study's processing was this. SOAPnuke was used to process the reads, throwing out any read that had adapters, had uncalled bases, had a mean Phred below 15, or lacked an exact constant-primer or identifier match. COPE v1.2.5 was used to merge the high-quality paired reads. Unique nucleotide sequences were defined as clonotypes and aligned to IMGT TRB V, D and J references using MiTCR v1.1. The analysis was limited to V-J combinations with a frequency above 0.0001, which together covered over 99% of the repertoires. A TCR clonal expansion and chaos score per V-J combination was defined as the ratio of F50 clonal expansion to chaos observed in the TCRdist matrix. Welch's t-statistics and random forest were used to reduce features to over ten V-J combinations, which were fed into a naive Bayes classifier. Thyroid-blood repertoire similarity was quantified with the Morisita-Horn index. TCRdb reanalyzed the raw reads on its own, using fastp at Q25 for trimming and MiXCR for clone calling, and kept in-frame beta chains. Merged by CDR3 protein, the rows form single entries marked with the most common genes and DNA. The V and J calls, along with clone size, are taken from TCRdb and not from the paper's own processing. In this sample the table shows fewer than 600,000 distinct CDR3 sequences, approximately 14% of which occur a single time. Clones ranked in the top ten supply over 8% of the sample.

Ophthalmopathy patients were characterized by moderately to severely active disease, a Clinical Activity Score of at least 3, a NOSPECS grade of at least 4, and a disease duration under 3 months. Patients with other autoimmune diseases, uncontrolled infections, pregnancy or lactation were excluded from the study. Diagnosis was based on clinical symptoms, serum thyroxine, TRAb, thyroid ultrasound and orbital computed tomography. Ficoll-Paque density gradient centrifugation was used to isolate PBMCs from about 9 ml of fresh peripheral blood. Total RNA was extracted with Trizol reagent and quality-checked on an Agilent 2100 Bioanalyzer. The CDR3 spans 16 residues, from the cysteine through the phenylalanine. Only the CDR3 part of the read is kept: 48 bases, read in frame from the first base. From a lookup of the germline V gene (reference sequence), CDR1 and CDR2 are DFQATT and SNEGSKA. Compared with germline, V lacks 3 bases and J lacks 0 bases; bases without a gene match: 9.

Recombination connected TRBV20-1 to TRBJ2-7; 9 central bases correspond to TRBD2. The source is a young woman with Graves' ophthalmopathy. Donor details come from another sample of the same person, matched by shared clones. Sequencing was carried out using blood. At the DNA level, the sequence is TGCAGTGCTAGTTACAGCGGGAGGCCCAACTCCTACGAGCAGTACTTC. It translates to CSASYSGRPNSYEQYF.